One and the same sample provided the 18 T cell receptor beta chains below, sequenced in a study of shared T cell receptors in the human thymus. The table came from immunoSEQ multiplex PCR; TCRdb's copy has only in-frame clones and leaves some out. The table includes hundreds of thousands of clones, around 95% detected once. Material for sequencing was thymocytes. These receptors were taken from a human donor.

The chain employs TRBV10-3 and TRBJ2-4; tentatively, D is TRBD1 or TRBD2 (6 bases each). In germline, CDR1 is ENHRY, CDR2 SYGVKD. Trimming left V 0 bases short and J 1 base short, with 10 bases between. The CDR3 contains 16 residues. This CDR3 is CAISESWGAAKNIQYF. CDR3 nucleotides: TGTGCCATCAGTGAGTCATGGGGGGCGGCCAAAAACATTCAGTACTTC.

The chain is built from TRBV9 and TRBJ1-5, with D maybe TRBD1 (5 bases). The CDR3 contains 13 residues. Deletions cut 2 bases from V and 7 bases from J, with 10 bases between. Germline V CDR1 and CDR2: SGDLS, YYNGEE. The CDR3 here is CASSVSGIQPQHF. The CDR3 nucleotides read TGTGCCAGCAGCGTGTCAGGGATCCAGCCCCAGCATTTT.

CDR3 residues: CASRQGVVHQPQHF. As DNA, the CDR3 is TGTGCCAGCAGACAGGGTGTCGTGCATCAGCCCCAGCATTTT. The chain links TRBV2 to TRBJ1-5; TRBD1 might be the D (6 bases). Looked up from germline, CDR1 is SNHLY and CDR2 is FYNNEI. This CDR3 spans 14 amino acids. With 6 bases removed from V and 5 bases from J, the gap between germline ends came to 14 bases. Looking up the rest from reference TRBV2 and TRBJ1-5 gives the full variable domain: EPEVTQTPSHQVTQMGQEVILRCVPISNHLYFYWYRQILGQKVEFLVSFYNNEISEKSEIFDDQFSVERPDGSNFTLKIRSTKLEDSAMYFCASRQGVVHQPQHFGDGTRLSIL.

The chain carries TRBV27 and TRBJ2-1; D is perhaps TRBD1 or TRBD2 (5 bases each). The ends were cut back, 6 bases at V and 9 bases at J, with 15 bases in the middle. Germline lookup yields CDR1 MNHEY and CDR2 SMNVEV (reference sequence). This CDR3 comprises 13 residues. The CDR3 spells CASSPPLGTEQFF. The CDR3 DNA follows: TGTGCCAGCAGCCCCCCTTTAGGGACTGAGCAGTTCTTC.

This chain uses TRBV7-2 with TRBJ2-1; tentatively, D is TRBD2 (6 bases). V was clipped by 5 bases and J by 5 bases, with 25 bases between them. The V gene's germline CDR1 is SGHTA and CDR2 FQGNSA. This CDR3 is 18 amino acids long. CDR3 in amino acids: CASSPRDFQTPPNNEQFF. The CDR3 bases are TGTGCCAGCAGCCCCCGGGACTTCCAAACTCCCCCAAACAATGAGCAGTTCTTC. Drawing the rest from reference TRBV7-2 and TRBJ2-1, the complete variable domain is GAGVSQSPSNKVTEKGKDVELRCDPISGHTALYWYRQSLGQGLEFLIYFQGNSAPDKSGLPSDRFSAERTGGSVSTLTIQRTQQEDSAVYLCASSPRDFQTPPNNEQFFGPGTRLTVL.

The count of this clone is one. At one of its ends the junction is not consistent with the germline gene, which may arise from a read error. The J gene is TRBJ2-3, the V gene TRBV13, with 9 bases fitting TRBD2. Germline V gives CDR1 PRHDT, CDR2 FYEKMQ (reference sequence). This CDR3 region has 15 residues. CDR3 protein: CASSFPEREALRGHF. CDR3 nucleotide sequence: TGTGCCAGCAGCTTTCCGGAGCGGGAGGCCCTCCGGGGGCATTTT.

This chain uses TRBV21-1 with TRBJ2-1; the table's D call, TRBD2, has no DNA check behind it. TRBV21-1 is classified as a pseudogene. The CDR3 is made up of 16 amino acids. CDR3 DNA sequence: TGTGCCAGCAGCAAAGGGAGGGCGGGATCCCGTCTTGAGCAGTTCTTC. It specifies CASSKGRAGSRLEQFF.

The V call is TRBV20-1, the J call TRBJ2-5; D gene ambiguous. From germline, CDR1 is DFQATT and CDR2 SNEGSKA (reference sequence). V lost 0 bases and J 11 bases, leaving 7 bases between the germline ends. The length of the CDR3 is 10 residues. The CDR3 is CSARDLRQYF. Here the CDR3 DNA reads TGCAGTGCTAGAGATCTCAGGCAGTACTTC.

The gene calls are TRBV29-1 and TRBJ2-7, with 8 bases aligning to TRBD1. After removal of 7 bases from V and 2 bases from J, the junction contained 7 bases not matched to a gene. CDR3 length: 13 residues. The germline gives CDR1 SQVTM, CDR2 ANQGSEA. This CDR3 reads CSARTGYPYEQYF. In DNA form, the CDR3 reads TGCAGCGCCCGGACAGGGTACCCCTACGAGCAGTACTTC.

The chain recombines TRBV10-1 with TRBJ2-7, with a weak D call TRBD2 (5 bases). Germline V lookup: CDR1 WNHNN, CDR2 SYGVQD (reference sequence). Trimming took 6 bases from V and 3 from J, leaving 9 bases between them. The CDR3 is 12 residues long. CDR3 sequence reads: CASRPGVYEQYF. DNA of the CDR3: TGCGCCAGCAGGCCCGGGGTCTACGAGCAGTACTTC.

J is TRBJ1-5 and V is TRBV21-1. TRBV21-1 is shown as a pseudogene. This CDR3 spans 12 amino acids. The DNA for the CDR3 is TGTGCCAGCAGCAAAGACAATCAGCCCCAGCATTTT. It yields the protein CASSKDNQPQHF.

V gene TRBV7-2 combines with J gene TRBJ2-3, with 10 nucleotides matching TRBD2. The junction had 3 bases not matched to a gene; V was cut back by 2 bases and J by 4 bases. Germline loops: CDR1 SGHTA, CDR2 FQGNSA. The CDR3 has 15 residues. The CDR3 loop is CASSLPSGSADTQYF. The CDR3 DNA follows: TGTGCCAGCAGCTTACCTAGCGGGAGTGCAGATACGCAGTATTTT.

The CDR3 DNA reads as TGCGCCAGCAGCTCAAGACGGTCCTACGAGCAGTACTTC. As protein: CASSSRRSYEQYF. The chain employs TRBV10-1 and TRBJ2-7; D not certain. The CDR3 contains 13 residues. Per the germline V gene, CDR1 is WNHNN and CDR2 is SYGVQD (reference sequence). Trimming left V 6 bases short and J 1 base short, with 10 bases between.

The chain joins TRBV27 to TRBJ2-1; 9 bases match TRBD1. Trimming cost V 8 bases and J 5 bases; bases outside gene matches: 10. CDR1 and CDR2 from the germline V gene are MNHEY and SMNVEV (reference sequence). The CDR3 runs 15 residues. CDR3 sequence: CASATRGQGDNEQFF. In nucleotides, the CDR3 is TGTGCCAGCGCAACCAGGGGACAGGGAGACAATGAGCAGTTCTTC.

The sample holds a few counts of this clone. This sequence joins TRBV13 and TRBJ2-1, with D maybe TRBD2 (5 bases). The CDR3 spans 14 residues. Germline CDR1 reads PRHDT; CDR2 reads FYEKMQ (reference sequence). The ends were cut back, 7 bases at V and 6 bases at J, with 16 bases in the middle. The CDR3, as DNA: TGTGCCAGCACCCCTCTTAGCGCGGGCAATGAGCAGTTCTTC. Its protein product is CASTPLSAGNEQFF.

The chain recombines TRBV5-1 with TRBJ2-5; weak D call: TRBD1 (5 bases). The V gene's germline CDR1 is SGHRS and CDR2 YFSETQ. The CDR3 has 14 amino acids. Trimming pared 3 bases from V and 0 bases from J, leaving 9 bases between. The CDR3 region is CASSSKGYQETQYF. As DNA, the CDR3 is TGCGCCAGCAGCTCAAAGGGGTACCAAGAGACCCAGTACTTC.

This sequence joins TRBV13 and TRBJ1-2; 8 nucleotides match TRBD1. Per the germline V gene, CDR1 is PRHDT and CDR2 is FYEKMQ (reference sequence). The CDR3 runs 15 residues. J was trimmed by 5 bases and V by 3 bases; bases with no gene match: 8. Here the CDR3 DNA reads TGTGCCAGCAGCTTGATGGCAACAGGGGGATATGGCTACACCTTC. Its protein is CASSLMATGGYGYTF. The whole variable domain, filled in from reference TRBV13 and TRBJ1-2, reads AAGVIQSPRHLIKEKRETATLKCYPIPRHDTVYWYQQGPGQDPQFLISFYEKMQSDKGSIPDRFSAQQFSDYHSELNMSSLELGDSALYFCASSLMATGGYGYTFGSGTRLTVV.

This sequence joins TRBV27 and TRBJ2-2, with 8 nucleotides matching TRBD2. J was trimmed by 5 bases and V by 4 bases; bases with no gene match: 12. CDR3 length: 17 amino acids. Germline values: CDR1 MNHEY, CDR2 SMNVEV (reference sequence). The CDR3, as DNA: TGTGCCAGCAGTTCTCACCGGGGGGGAGAAACGACCGGGGAGCTGTTTTTT. This codes for CASSSHRGGETTGELFF.